In its sample, the clone carrying this T cell receptor (beta chain) was seen a few times. The data are from a study of blood T cells in healthy people across ages. Combining a sample-barcoded 5' primer with a J-beta primer mix, a second PCR ran for 7 to 11 cycles. TCRdb redid the calling of the 5' RACE reads with MiXCR, one entry per CDR3 protein. The table has more than 1 million distinct CDR3 sequences, 35% to 55% seen once. Healthy Caucasians from Russia aged about 6 to 95 served as donors. The CDR3 consists of 10 residues. CDR1 GTSNPN and CDR2 SVGIG come from the germline V gene (reference sequence). V shed 7 bases and J 13 bases; nucleotides not matched to a gene: 5.

The TCR was taken from a woman aged 55-70 years in good health. V is TRBV30 and J is TRBJ2-1; TRBD1 agrees at 9 bases. Specimen: blood. CDR3 sequence (DNA): TGTGCCTTAGGACAGGGGATTCAGTTCTTC. Residues: CALGQGIQFF.